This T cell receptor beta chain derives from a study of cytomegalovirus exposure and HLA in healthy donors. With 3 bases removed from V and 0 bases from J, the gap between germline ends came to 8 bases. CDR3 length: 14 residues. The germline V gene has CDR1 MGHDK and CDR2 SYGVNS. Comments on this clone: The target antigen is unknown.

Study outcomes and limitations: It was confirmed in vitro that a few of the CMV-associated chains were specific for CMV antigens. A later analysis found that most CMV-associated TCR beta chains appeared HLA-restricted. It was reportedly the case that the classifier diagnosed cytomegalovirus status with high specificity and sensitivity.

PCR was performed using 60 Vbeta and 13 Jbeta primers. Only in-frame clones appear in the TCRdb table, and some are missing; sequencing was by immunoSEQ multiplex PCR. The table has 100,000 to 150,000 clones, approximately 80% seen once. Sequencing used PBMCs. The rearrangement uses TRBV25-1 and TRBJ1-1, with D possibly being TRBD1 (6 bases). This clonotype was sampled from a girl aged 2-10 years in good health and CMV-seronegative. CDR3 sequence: CASSDWDMNTEAFF. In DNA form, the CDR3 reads TGTGCCAGCAGTGACTGGGACATGAACACTGAAGCTTTCTTT.